This record covers a single T cell receptor beta chain. Its antigen is undetermined. Between the trimmed V and J ends, which lost 6 bases and 3 bases, there was a span of 16 bases. The CDR3 length is 15 residues. Per the germline V gene, CDR1 is LNHDA and CDR2 is SQIVND (reference sequence). The data derive from a study of shared clonotypes between healthy human individuals. General observations from the study: Shared clonotypes: 4.5% to 6.5% naive CD4, under 4% naive CD8, 2% to 2.5% memory CD4, under 0.5% memory CD8.

The repertoire was sequenced with immunoSEQ multiplex PCR; TCRdb's copy has only in-frame clones and lacks some. The sample lists 2 million to 2.5 million clones; roughly 94% were seen once. This sequence originates from a man aged 18 to 35 in good health. Sequenced sample: naive CD4+ T cells sorted from blood. Subset in this sample: CD45RA+ positively selected. The V and J genes are TRBV19 and TRBJ2-3; D not certain. The CDR3 DNA follows: TGTGCCAGTAGGACCGATACTGGCCTAACAGATACGCAGTATTTT. It specifies CASRTDTGLTDTQYF.